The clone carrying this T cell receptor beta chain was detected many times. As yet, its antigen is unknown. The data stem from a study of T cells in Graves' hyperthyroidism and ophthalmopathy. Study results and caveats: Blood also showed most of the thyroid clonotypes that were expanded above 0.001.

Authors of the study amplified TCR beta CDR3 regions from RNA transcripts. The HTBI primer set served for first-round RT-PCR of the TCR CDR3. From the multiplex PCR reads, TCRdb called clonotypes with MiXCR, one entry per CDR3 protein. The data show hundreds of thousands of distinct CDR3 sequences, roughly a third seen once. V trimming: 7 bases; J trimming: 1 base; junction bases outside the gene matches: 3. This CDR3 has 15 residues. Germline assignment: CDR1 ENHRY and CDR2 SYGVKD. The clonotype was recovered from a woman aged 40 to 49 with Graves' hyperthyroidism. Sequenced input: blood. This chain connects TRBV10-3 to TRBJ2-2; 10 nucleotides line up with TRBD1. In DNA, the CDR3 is TGTGCCATCAACCGGGACAGGGGGAACACCGGGGAGCTGTTTTTT. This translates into CAINRDRGNTGELFF.